This T cell receptor beta chain was documented in a study of cytomegalovirus exposure and HLA in healthy donors (TCRdb year 2017). Regarding the study in general: In an earlier analysis of under 600 of the donors, around 290 Gb of sequence data and 117 million unique TCR beta sequences from 180 million or so T cells were reported. Around 300 gigabases of sequencing data and tens of millions of unique TCR sequences were included in an early release covering about 700 HLA-typed donors. The genetic ancestry cluster associated with self-reported Caucasian donors included over 80% of the 300 to 450 genotyped donors. The study aimed to test whether signatures of past pathogen exposure could be identified by cataloging public T cell receptors. The T cell repertoires of 670 or so subjects were profiled by immunosequencing and related to cytomegalovirus serostatus. A separate validation cohort of over a hundred different subjects was used in addition to the approximately 700-subject first cohort. To predict cytomegalovirus infection status, the study combined high-throughput TCR immunosequencing, statistical association of individual TCRs with disease status, and machine learning. To study patterns of TCR occurrence, a later analysis re-analyzed previously published TCR beta repertoires from around 700 donors and added high-resolution HLA genotyping. Rather than drawing on any new phenotypic data, the later analysis identified candidate immune exposures from TCR beta sequences and the way those sequences occurred across donors. An earlier analysis of 587 of the donors applied high-throughput TCR beta sequencing to assess whether each TCR beta V gene segment acted as functional or pseudogenic. Donor age, sex, ethnicity and CMV serostatus were collected together with the repertoire data. Genome-wide SNP genotypes for about 65% of the roughly 700 donors were used in a later genetic analysis, which treated that subset as a discovery cohort. All discovery cohort repertoires had been generated using a single sequencing platform. Both class I and class II loci were covered by HLA typing, at four-digit resolution. The number of typed donors differed by locus: about 620-640 for A, B, C, DRB1 and DQB1; approximately 520 for DQA1; 606 for DPA1; and some 470 for DPB1. Four or five DR-DQ haplotypes were handled as single units for association and clustering, since linkage in the cohort was strong. On average, roughly 250,000 unique TCR beta nucleotide sequences were sequenced per donor among about 400 genotyped donors of the cohort, with 15% to 20% of those sequences being non-productive.

General findings and caveats noted by the study authors: Because counts were too low, 15 to 20 rarely observed V segments, including chromosome 9 orphons, were excluded from the earlier analysis of several hundred of the donors. Correlated functional status among segregating V segments might reflect linkage disequilibrium, but an unknown experimental factor could not be ruled out. The 87-base-pair reads could not distinguish some IMGT-functional V segments, including TRBV6-2 and TRBV6-3, so those segments were excluded. In the study, around 150 TCR beta chains were listed as associated with cytomegalovirus. According to a later analysis, most CMV-associated TCR beta chains appeared to be HLA-restricted, and the HLA associations seemed to be driven largely by CMV exposure. A later analysis associated 16,951 TCR beta sequences with specific HLA alleles at a false discovery rate of 0.05. A further reported finding was that TCR beta sequences accurately predicted the HLA-A and HLA-B alleles for most subjects in the first cohort. Presence/absence analyses assumed roughly uniform sequencing depth across donors, an assumption that may not hold. The only immune exposure information available for the cohort was CMV serostatus. In an earlier analysis of around 500 of the donors, most TCR beta V segments appeared in productive rearrangements about 87% or about 30% of the time, broadly matching IMGT annotations. The cohort was sequenced for TCR beta chains only, and without alpha or paired-chain data the features that could be detected were limited. When HLA alleles, especially DR and DQ, strongly co-occurred, TCR associations were difficult to assign to individual alleles. According to a later analysis, TCR association rates differed among HLA loci, with DRB1 alleles showing the most associated TCRs and HLA-C alleles showing the fewest. In vitro tests confirmed that a few of the cytomegalovirus-associated TCR beta chains recognize cytomegalovirus antigens. Compared with the approximately 720-donor mean, donors in an Asian-associated ancestry cluster had fewer N-insertions in productive TCRs, according to a later genetic analysis. A cluster of highly shared sequence variants was judged likely to be a technical artifact of the sequencing pipeline. In a later genetic analysis, a missense DCLRE1C variant was associated with V-gene and J-gene trimming of TCR beta chains, and the association was replicated in an independent cohort. In both the original and validation cohorts, the classifier was reported to diagnose cytomegalovirus status with high specificity and sensitivity. Most TCR sequences were seen in very few donors, while some public TCRs were found in many individuals. In a later analysis, several top co-occurrence clusters were reported to appear linked to parvovirus B19, influenza, CMV and Epstein-Barr virus. The authors suggested that the approach could potentially be generalized to other disease states and immunological phenotypes. In a later analysis, HLA-associated TCR beta chains showed more clonal expansion and lower generation probabilities than non-associated chains that were equally common. Because HLA typing was missing for some donors at each locus, association tests included only the typed subset.

Ends trimmed: V by 6 bases, J by 1 base; bases unmatched to a gene: 3. The CDR3 holds 13 amino acids from the cysteine to the phenylalanine. CDR3 DNA is the only sequence kept; it has 39 bases, read in frame from the first base. Taken from the germline V gene (reference sequence), the CDR1 and CDR2 loops are SGHKS and YYEKEE. This clone was detected only a few times. No cognate antigen has been identified for it. No per-base quality is available; no much larger clone lies one base away. Receptor libraries were prepared by the immunoSEQ multiplex PCR assay. The multiplex PCR relied on a mix of 60 forward primers for TCR Vbeta segments and 13 reverse primers for TCR Jbeta segments. The CDR3 region of rearranged TCR beta genes was amplified from genomic DNA by a multiplex PCR assay. On the Illumina HiSeq System, the amplified TCR beta libraries were sequenced as 87-base-pair reads. Per the original workflow: A later analysis counted about 80 million unique TCR beta chains across the approximately 700 repertoires, and approximately 11 million of these chains were shared by at least two donors. To remove PCR and sequencing errors, raw reads were error-corrected and collapsed into unique sequences using a nearest-neighbor algorithm that merged closely related sequences. V, D and J gene segments were assigned by aligning CDR3 sequences to IMGT reference sequences. For a sequence to be retained, a match of at least six nucleotides to both a V gene segment and a J gene segment was required. A rearrangement counted as productive if the CDR3 had no stop codons and remained in frame with V and J, and every other rearrangement counted as non-productive. Following IMGT convention, CDR3 was defined as the stretch from the second conserved V-encoded cysteine up to the conserved J-encoded phenylalanine. The earlier analysis of some 540 of the donors excluded any sequence lacking an unambiguous match to a single V gene segment. In an earlier analysis of a few hundred of the donors, V segments were called functional above 56.7% productive rearrangements and were called segregating when the between-donor standard deviation exceeded 5%. A statistical classification framework was developed to diagnose cytomegalovirus status using the catalog of TCR beta chain sequences. In a later analysis, V and J genes were assigned by comparing TCR nucleotide sequences against IMGT/GENE-DB human TR gene sequences. A later analysis assigned CDR3 sequences and most-parsimonious VDJ recombination scenarios with the TCRdist pipeline. In a later analysis, each TCR beta chain was defined by its CDR3 amino acid sequence together with its V-gene family, and reads without a unique V-gene family were excluded. To address suspected cross-contamination and a sequencing artifact, a later analysis removed 550 to 750 highly shared, low-generation-probability nucleotide sequences. In a later analysis, a clonal expansion index for each public chain was calculated from normalized within-repertoire ranks of inferred template counts. Generation probabilities in a later analysis came from a VDJ recombination model fitted to out-of-frame rearrangements, and those results were checked against IGoR. In a later analysis, hypergeometric tests were used to score TCR-TCR, TCR-HLA and TCR-CMV co-occurrence, with a repertoire-size bias correction applied to TCR pairs. To estimate false discovery rates, a later analysis permuted the HLA or CMV assignments 20 times. A later analysis grouped co-occurring TCRs with DBSCAN, adding TCRdist sequence similarity when clustering within HLA-allele-positive subsets. Repertoires with fewer than 30,000 or more than 120,000 public chains were left out of co-occurrence clustering, as were four to six repertoires with anomalous nucleotide sharing. TCRdb carries this immuneACCESS record with in-frame sequences only. Its versions omit some clonotypes, under half of them owing to an unresolved V gene in the studies checked, with the rest unexplained. From that table come the V and J calls and clone size; the DNA was used to work out D and trimming. For this sample the table gives some 120,000 clones, of which about four fifths were detected only once. Jointly, the top ten make up just over 1% of the sample.

The cohort was made up of several hundred healthy bone marrow donors. All cohort members were sampled while nominally healthy, although unrecorded immune exposures were likely present. CMV serostatus was recorded as positive for some 300 and negative for about 50% of the roughly 670 cohort members, whereas no CMV serostatus was recorded for the donor in question. A peripheral blood sample was collected from each donor, and TCR beta sequencing was performed on peripheral blood mononuclear cells. The Qiagen DNeasy Blood Extraction Kit was used to extract genomic DNA from the blood cell samples. The sequence links TRBV5-5 to TRBJ2-7; the junction holds 8 bases that match TRBD1. Source material: PBMCs. The clonotype originates from a human donor in good health. The CDR3 region has the sequence CASTGDRSYEQYF. The sequence in DNA is TGTGCCAGCACCGGGGACAGGTCCTACGAGCAGTACTTC.